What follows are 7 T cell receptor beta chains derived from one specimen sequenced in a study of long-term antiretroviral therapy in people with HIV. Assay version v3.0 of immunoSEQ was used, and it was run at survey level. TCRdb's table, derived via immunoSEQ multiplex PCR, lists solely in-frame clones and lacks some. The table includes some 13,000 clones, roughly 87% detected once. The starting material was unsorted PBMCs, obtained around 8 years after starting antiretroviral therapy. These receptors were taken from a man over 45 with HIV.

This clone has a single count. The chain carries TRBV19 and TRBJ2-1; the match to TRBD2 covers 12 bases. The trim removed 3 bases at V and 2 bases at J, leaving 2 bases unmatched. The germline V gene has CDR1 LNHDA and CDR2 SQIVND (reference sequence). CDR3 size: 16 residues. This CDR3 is CASSILAGGPYNEQFF. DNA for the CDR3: TGTGCCAGTAGTATCCTAGCGGGGGGGCCCTACAATGAGCAGTTCTTC.

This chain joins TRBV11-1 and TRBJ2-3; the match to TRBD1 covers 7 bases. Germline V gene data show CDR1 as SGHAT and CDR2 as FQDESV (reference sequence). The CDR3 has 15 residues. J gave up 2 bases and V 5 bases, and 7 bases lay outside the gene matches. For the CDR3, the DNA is TGTGCCAGCAGCCCAGGGACAGCCTTCACAGATACGCAGTATTTT. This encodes CASSPGTAFTDTQYF. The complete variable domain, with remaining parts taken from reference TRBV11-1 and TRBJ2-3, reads EAEVAQSPRYKITEKSQAVAFWCDPISGHATLYWYRQILGQGPELLVQFQDESVVDDSQLPKDRFSAERLKGVDSTLKIQPAELGDSAMYLCASSPGTAFTDTQYFGPGTRLTVL.

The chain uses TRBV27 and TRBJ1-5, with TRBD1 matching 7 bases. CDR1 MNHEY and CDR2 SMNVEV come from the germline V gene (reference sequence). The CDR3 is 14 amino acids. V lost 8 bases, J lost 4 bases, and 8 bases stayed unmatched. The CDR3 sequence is CASSKTGLNQPQHF. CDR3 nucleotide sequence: TGTGCCAGCTCAAAGACAGGGCTTAATCAGCCCCAGCATTTT.

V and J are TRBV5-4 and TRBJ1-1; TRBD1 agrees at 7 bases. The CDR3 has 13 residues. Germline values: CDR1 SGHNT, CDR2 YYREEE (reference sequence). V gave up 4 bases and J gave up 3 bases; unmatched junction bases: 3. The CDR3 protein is CASSPTGDTEAFF. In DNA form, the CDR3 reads TGTGCCAGCAGCCCTACAGGGGACACTGAAGCTTTCTTT.

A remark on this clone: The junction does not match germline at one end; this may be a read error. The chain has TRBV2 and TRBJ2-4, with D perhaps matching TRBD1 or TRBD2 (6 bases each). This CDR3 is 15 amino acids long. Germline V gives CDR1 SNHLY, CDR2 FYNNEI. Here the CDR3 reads CASREGSGGANIQYF. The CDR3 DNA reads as TGTGCCAGCAGAGAAGGGTCCGGGGGCGCAAACATTCAGTACTTC.

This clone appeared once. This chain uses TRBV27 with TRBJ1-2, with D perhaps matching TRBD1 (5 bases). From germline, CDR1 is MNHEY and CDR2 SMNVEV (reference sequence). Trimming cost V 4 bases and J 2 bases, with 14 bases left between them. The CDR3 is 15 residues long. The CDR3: CASSSDPGHNYGYTF. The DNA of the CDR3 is TGTGCCAGCAGTTCGGATCCAGGGCACAACTATGGCTACACCTTC.

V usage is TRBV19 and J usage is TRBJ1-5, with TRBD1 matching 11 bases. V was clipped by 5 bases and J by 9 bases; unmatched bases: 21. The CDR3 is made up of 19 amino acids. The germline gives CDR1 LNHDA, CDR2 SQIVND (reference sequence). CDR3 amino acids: CASSPPPRRTGGPNWPQHF. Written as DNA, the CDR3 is TGTGCCAGTAGTCCCCCCCCGCGGCGGACAGGGGGCCCTAATTGGCCCCAGCATTTT.